These 19 T cell receptor beta chains came from one sample sequenced in a study of CD8+CD57+ T cells in acquired aplastic anemia. The patients chosen for sequencing had shown expansion of CD8+CD57+ cells (detected by flow cytometry). Genomic DNA, the template, was used for profiling of the TCR beta VDJ and CDR3. A single record per CDR3 protein comes from TCRdb applying MiXCR to the reads. The sample carries just over 150,000 distinct CDR3 sequences, roughly 48% recorded once. The material sequenced was sorted CD4+, CD8+, or CD8+CD57+ T cells (not recorded which) from PBMCs. These receptors all stem from a human donor with aplastic anemia.

As for this clonotype: One end of the junction varies from germline; a read error may be responsible. The chain recombines TRBV10-3 with TRBJ2-7; D may correspond to TRBD1 or TRBD2 (9 bases each). The CDR3 has 13 amino acids. The germline CDR1 and CDR2 sequences are ENHRY and SYGVKD. CDR3 protein: CSAGGTGWHEQYF. Written as DNA, the CDR3 is TGCAGTGCGGGAGGGACAGGGTGGCACGAGCAGTACTTC.

This rearrangement joins TRBV15 to TRBJ2-3; maybe TRBD1 (6 bases). Trimming took 5 bases from V and 6 from J, leaving 15 bases between them. The germline V gene has CDR1 LNHNV and CDR2 YYDKDF (reference sequence). The CDR3 totals 14 residues. This chain's CDR3 is CATSSLGARDTQYF. Here the CDR3 DNA reads TGTGCCACCAGCTCGTTGGGGGCTCGGGATACGCAGTATTTT.

The chain recombines TRBV19 with TRBJ2-2, with 10 positions matching TRBD1. The CDR3 sequence is 16 residues long. The V and J ends lost 3 bases and 6 bases, in that order; junction bases with no gene match: 7. Germline values: CDR1 LNHDA, CDR2 SQIVND (reference sequence). CDR3 coding DNA: TGTGCCAGTAGTATTCAGGGGACAGGGGCGGCCGGGGAGCTGTTTTTT. This encodes CASSIQGTGAAGELFF.

Comments on this clonotype: Mismatch with germline at one junction end may stem from a read error. CDR3: CACSPGVGEQLF. CDR3 DNA: TGTGCCTGTAGTCCAGGGGTCGGCGAGCAGCTCTTC. The chain is built from TRBV19 and TRBJ2-1; weak D call: TRBD1 (6 bases). This CDR3 region has 12 residues. Looked up from germline, CDR1 is LNHDA and CDR2 is SQIVND (reference sequence).

This clonotype was detected many times. This chain links TRBV6-1 with TRBJ1-1; no reliable D call. This CDR3 has 14 amino acids. Per the germline V gene, CDR1 is MNHNS and CDR2 is SASEGT. Trimming shortened V by 7 bases and J by 4 bases, and 16 bases separated the two germline ends. CDR3 residues: CASTSERILTEAFF. DNA for the CDR3: TGTGCCAGCACCTCCGAGAGGATACTCACTGAAGCTTTCTTT.

The table lists this clonotype with many counts. The rearrangement uses TRBV12-3 or TRBV12-4 and TRBJ1-1; no clear D. CDR3 length equals 13 residues. Trimming pared 6 bases from V and 4 bases from J, leaving 12 bases between. The CDR3, as DNA: TGTGCCAGCAGCAAGGGCCGGGGCACTGAAGCTTTCTTT. It specifies CASSKGRGTEAFF.

Note on this clonotype: Germline and junction disagree at one end, which may indicate a read error. The chain has TRBV10-3 and TRBJ2-7; 13 bases map to TRBD2. This CDR3 spans 17 amino acids. Germline V gene data show CDR1 as ENHRY and CDR2 as SYGVKD. The CDR3 DNA reads as TGTGCCAGCAGTCCCCGAGGGACTAGCGGGGTCTCCTACGAGCAGTACTTC. Translating it yields CASSPRGTSGVSYEQYF.

The chain joins TRBV12-3 or TRBV12-4 to TRBJ2-1; 10 bases line up with TRBD2. V lost 3 bases to trimming and J lost 8 bases; unmatched junction nucleotides: 10. The CDR3 covers 16 residues. CDR3 nucleotide sequence: TGTGCCAGCAGTTTTCTAGCGGGAGCGTCTATGGATGAGCAGTTCTTC. Encoded protein: CASSFLAGASMDEQFF.

About this clonotype itself: At one end the junction does not follow the germline gene, possibly because of a read error. The gene calls are TRBV5-8 and TRBJ2-5, with a possible D match to TRBD2 (7 bases). This CDR3 contains 14 residues. CDR1 SGHTS and CDR2 YDEGEE come from the germline V gene. The CDR3 bases are TGCGCCAGCAGCCCTCTCGGGGGGCTAGAGACCCAGTACTTC. It translates to CASSPLGGLETQYF.

The chain joins TRBV4-2 to TRBJ1-6; D is unresolved. CDR1 is LGHNA, CDR2 YNFKEQ, per germline. V shed 0 bases and J shed 6 bases, with 6 bases lying between them. The CDR3 loop spans 14 amino acids. The CDR3 is CASSQDRGNSPLHF. The CDR3 DNA is TGTGCCAGCAGCCAAGATCGGGGTAATTCACCCCTCCACTTT.

The chain joins TRBV19 to TRBJ1-1, with D possibly TRBD1 on 6 matching bases. The CDR3 is 13 amino acids. Trimming left V 5 bases short and J 5 bases short, with 12 bases between. The germline gives CDR1 LNHDA, CDR2 SQIVND (reference sequence). The CDR3 spells CASSATGWTEAFF. The CDR3 nucleotides read TGTGCCAGTAGTGCCACAGGGTGGACTGAAGCTTTCTTT.

This clonotype was observed a few times. V gene TRBV29-1 combines with J gene TRBJ1-1, with D perhaps TRBD1 (6 bases). This CDR3 has 17 residues. Trimming removed 2 bases from V and 1 base from J, with 20 bases in between. Germline values: CDR1 SQVTM, CDR2 ANQGSEA. CDR3 sequence (DNA): TGCAGCGTTGAAACTTGGGGGGCGCGGCGGGGGAACACTGAAGCTTTCTTT. The encoded protein is CSVETWGARRGNTEAFF.

This clonotype occurred a few times. The rearrangement joins TRBV10-3 to TRBJ2-1, with 7 bases fitting TRBD2. There are 15 residues in the CDR3. V shed 0 bases and J 3 bases; nucleotides not matched to a gene: 2. The germline V gene encodes CDR1 ENHRY and CDR2 SYGVKD. This CDR3 reads CAISESREDYNEQFF. The CDR3, as DNA: TGTGCCATCAGTGAGTCACGGGAGGACTACAATGAGCAGTTCTTC.

The rearrangement uses TRBV15 and TRBJ2-3; 10 bases map to TRBD2. J gave up 6 bases and V 1 base, and 10 bases lay outside the gene matches. CDR3 length: 17 residues. Per the germline V gene, CDR1 is LNHNV and CDR2 is YYDKDF (reference sequence). For the CDR3, the DNA is TGTGCCACCAGCAGAGGCCAGCTAGCGGGAGTATCGGATACGCAGTATTTT. Translation gives CATSRGQLAGVSDTQYF.

V gene TRBV11-2 combines with J gene TRBJ2-3; 7 bases map to TRBD1. J lost 4 bases, V lost 2 bases, and 6 bases had no gene match. The CDR3 has 15 amino acids. Germline assignment: CDR1 SGHAT and CDR2 FQNNGV. The CDR3 loop is CASSLRDREADTQYF. As DNA, the CDR3 is TGTGCCAGCAGCTTACGGGACAGAGAGGCAGATACGCAGTATTTT. The variable domain in full, with the rest retrieved from reference TRBV11-2 and TRBJ2-3, is EAGVAQSPRYKIIEKRQSVAFWCNPISGHATLYWYQQILGQGPKLLIQFQNNGVVDDSQLPKDRFSAERLKGVDSTLKIQPAKLEDSAVYLCASSLRDREADTQYFGPGTRLTVL.

About this clonotype: A much bigger clone sits one base away, suggesting this may be a read error. The chain joins TRBV9 to TRBJ1-1; D not certain. CDR3 length: 12 residues. Germline CDR1 and CDR2: SGDLS and YYNGEE. The CDR3 nucleotides read TGTGTCAGCAGCGTTGGTAACACTGAAGCTTTCTTT. Translating it yields CVSSVGNTEAFF.

V is TRBV24-1 and J is TRBJ2-7; 7 nucleotides agree with TRBD2. The CDR3 runs to 15 residues. J was trimmed by 6 bases and V by 5 bases; bases with no gene match: 12. The germline V gene encodes CDR1 KGHDR and CDR2 SFDVKD. CDR3 bases: TGTGCCACCAGTGTGGGGGGGGACGGCGGGAGCGAGCAGTACTTC. This translates into CATSVGGDGGSEQYF.

This clonotype was observed a few times. The chain recombines TRBV2 with TRBJ2-1, with D possibly being TRBD1 or TRBD2 (6 bases each). V shed 5 bases and J shed 8 bases, with 13 bases lying between them. This CDR3 contains 13 residues. Germline CDR1 SNHLY, CDR2 FYNNEI. Here the CDR3 DNA reads TGTGCCAGCAGTCGGGGGCCCAGGGATGAGCAGTTCTTC. Translation: CASSRGPRDEQFF.

Only a few counts were recorded for this clonotype. The V and J genes are TRBV7-2 and TRBJ1-3; unclear D gene. Germline loops: CDR1 SGHTA, CDR2 FQGNSA. V lost 5 bases to trimming and J lost 0 bases, with 11 bases between them. The CDR3 totals 15 residues. CDR3 in amino acids: CASSPYSFSGNTIYF. The CDR3 DNA reads TGTGCCAGCAGCCCCTACAGTTTCTCTGGAAACACCATATATTTT.